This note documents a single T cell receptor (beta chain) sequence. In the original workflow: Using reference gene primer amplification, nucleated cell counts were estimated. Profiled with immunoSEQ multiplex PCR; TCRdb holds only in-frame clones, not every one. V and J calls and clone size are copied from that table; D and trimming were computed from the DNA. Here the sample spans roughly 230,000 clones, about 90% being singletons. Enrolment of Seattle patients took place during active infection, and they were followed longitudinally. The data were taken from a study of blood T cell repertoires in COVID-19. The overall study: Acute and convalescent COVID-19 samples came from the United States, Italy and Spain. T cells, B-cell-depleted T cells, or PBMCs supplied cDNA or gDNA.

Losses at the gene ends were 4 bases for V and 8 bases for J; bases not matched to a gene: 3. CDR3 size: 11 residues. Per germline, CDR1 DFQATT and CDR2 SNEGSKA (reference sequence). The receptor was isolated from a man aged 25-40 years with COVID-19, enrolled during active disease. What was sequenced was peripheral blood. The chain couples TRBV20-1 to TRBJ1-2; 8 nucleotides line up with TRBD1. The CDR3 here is CSATGTGGYTF. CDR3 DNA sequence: TGCAGTGCTACCGGGACAGGCGGCTACACCTTC.